Here is one TCR beta chain with its context. This record comes from a study of blood T cell repertoires in COVID-19. Study summary: COVID-19 samples collected from the United States, Italy and Spain covered acute and convalescent phases. The analysed material was cDNA or gDNA that came from T cells, B-cell-depleted T cells, or PBMCs.

Between the trimmed V and J ends, which lost 7 bases and 1 base, there was a span of 11 bases. CDR1 LNHDA and CDR2 SQIVND come from the germline V gene (reference sequence). This CDR3 has 14 residues. Original handling: Amplification with reference gene primers provided the estimates of nucleated cell counts. Assay: immunoSEQ multiplex PCR; the TCRdb copy retains only in-frame clones and omits some. V and J calls and clone size are those listed in that table; D and trimming were worked out from the DNA. Of under 45,000 clones in the sample, approximately 83% were seen once. V and J are TRBV19 and TRBJ1-3; D not certain. The sequenced sample was peripheral blood. This TCR was recovered from a man in his forties with active COVID-19. The CDR3 DNA sequence: TGTGCCAGTAACGCCATGAGTTCTGGAAACACCATATATTTT. Protein: CASNAMSSGNTIYF.